The 22 T cell receptor beta chains in this list originate from one sample, sequenced in a study of blood T cell repertoires in COVID-19. Produced via immunoSEQ multiplex PCR; TCRdb's table is partial and in-frame only. This table holds tens of thousands of clones, about nine tenths found once. Sequenced material: peripheral blood. These TCRs come from a woman aged 40 to 49 with active COVID-19.

This clone was picked up one time. The J gene is TRBJ2-3, the V gene TRBV30; D is perhaps TRBD1 (6 bases). CDR1 is GTSNPN, CDR2 SVGIG, per germline (reference sequence). The CDR3 spans 15 residues. V lost 3 bases to trimming and J lost 2 bases, with 15 bases between them. CDR3 sequence (DNA): TGTGCCTGGAGCCCCGGGACACCGCCCACAGATACGCAGTATTTT. Its protein is CAWSPGTPPTDTQYF.

The chain combines TRBV3-1 (or the pseudogene TRBV3-2) with TRBJ2-7; D gene ambiguous. The CDR3 loop spans 15 amino acids. The V end was cut by 0 bases, the J end by 0 bases, with 9 bases between. CDR1 is LGHDT and CDR2 is YNNKEL in the germline V gene (reference sequence). The CDR3 DNA is TGTGCCAGCAGCCAAGATCCCACGAGCTCCTACGAGCAGTACTTC. Amino acids: CASSQDPTSSYEQYF.

The CDR3 DNA reads TGTGCCAGCAGTTTATTGGGGACAGCCCTAATGAACACTGAAGCTTTCTTT. Its translation is CASSLLGTALMNTEAFF. The rearrangement uses TRBV28 and TRBJ1-1; 7 nucleotides match TRBD1. Losses at the gene ends were 1 base for V and 0 bases for J; bases not matched to a gene: 8. The germline CDR1 and CDR2 sequences are MDHEN and SYDVKM. The CDR3 is 17 residues long.

The chain is built from TRBV7-2 and TRBJ2-1, with D hard to call. Deletions cut 0 bases from V and 7 bases from J, with 7 bases between. The length of the CDR3 is 13 residues. Germline V gene sequence: CDR1 SGHTA, CDR2 FQGNSA. CDR3 DNA sequence: TGTGCCAGCAGCTTAGCGTGGGCAAATGAGCAGTTCTTC. It is translated as CASSLAWANEQFF.

The chain uses TRBV4-2 and TRBJ2-3; 11 positions agree with TRBD2. CDR1 is LGHNA, CDR2 YNFKEQ, per germline. J lost 3 bases, V lost 1 base, and 12 bases had no gene match. CDR3 length equals 19 residues. This chain's CDR3 is CASSQGNLAGGHGTDTQYF. The DNA for the CDR3 is TGTGCCAGCAGCCAAGGAAATCTAGCGGGGGGCCATGGAACAGATACGCAGTATTTT.

The chain carries TRBV19 and TRBJ1-1; 7 bases line up with TRBD1. J gave up 4 bases and V 10 bases, and 6 bases lay outside the gene matches. This CDR3 is built from 12 residues. CDR1 is LNHDA, CDR2 SQIVND, per germline (reference sequence). CDR3 in amino acids: CATAPGGTEAFF. The CDR3 coding sequence is TGTGCCACAGCGCCAGGGGGCACTGAAGCTTTCTTT.

The rearrangement uses TRBV24-1 and TRBJ1-5; D is undetermined. The V gene's germline CDR1 is KGHDR and CDR2 SFDVKD. Trimming pared 5 bases from V and 7 bases from J, leaving 5 bases between. The CDR3 runs 11 residues. The CDR3 here is CATSAKQPQHF. CDR3 nucleotide sequence: TGTGCCACCAGTGCCAAACAGCCCCAGCATTTT.

The chain combines TRBV27 with TRBJ1-1, with D tentatively TRBD1 (6 bases). From germline, CDR1 is MNHEY and CDR2 SMNVEV (reference sequence). The CDR3 contains 14 residues. V lost 6 bases and J lost 0, with 11 bases in between. The CDR3 sequence: CASRDPGVNTEAFF. In DNA form, the CDR3 reads TGTGCCAGCAGAGACCCAGGGGTGAACACTGAAGCTTTCTTT.

The V and J genes are TRBV27 and TRBJ2-7, with D possibly matching TRBD1 (5 bases). The CDR3 sequence is 15 residues long. Per germline, CDR1 MNHEY and CDR2 SMNVEV (reference sequence). Trimming removed 2 bases from V and 2 bases from J, with 13 bases in between. The CDR3: CASSLKGPWAYEQYF. The CDR3 region has the DNA TGTGCCAGCAGTTTAAAGGGGCCGTGGGCCTACGAGCAGTACTTC.

The chain has TRBV15 and TRBJ2-7; no clear D gene. This CDR3 region has 14 residues. CDR1 LNHNV and CDR2 YYDKDF come from the germline V gene (reference sequence). Trimming took 1 base from V and 0 from J, leaving 7 bases between them. The CDR3 bases are TGTGCCACCAGCAGAGCCTTGAGCTCCTACGAGCAGTACTTC. This codes for CATSRALSSYEQYF.

This chain joins TRBV4-2 and TRBJ1-6; TRBD1 agrees at 7 bases. Germline lookup yields CDR1 LGHNA and CDR2 YNFKEQ. The CDR3 totals 18 residues. V lost 2 bases to trimming and J lost 6 bases; unmatched junction nucleotides: 13. The CDR3 is CASSQHVFETGPNSPLHF. In DNA, the CDR3 is TGTGCCAGCAGCCAACACGTTTTCGAGACAGGGCCTAATTCACCCCTCCACTTT.

V gene TRBV11-1 combines with J gene TRBJ1-1; unclear D gene. V gave up 4 bases and J gave up 1 base, with 13 bases separating them. This CDR3 has 15 amino acids. The germline gives CDR1 SGHAT, CDR2 FQDESV (reference sequence). CDR3 in DNA: TGTGCCAGCAGCTACCTGACTACACGGAACACTGAAGCTTTCTTT. Residues: CASSYLTTRNTEAFF.

The chain carries TRBV30 and TRBJ1-2; TRBD1 matches 9 bases. V shed 1 base and J 8 bases; nucleotides not matched to a gene: 5. CDR3 size: 13 residues. Germline V gene data show CDR1 as GTSNPN and CDR2 as SVGIG (reference sequence). The CDR3: CAWSEDRGHGYTF. In nucleotides, the CDR3 is TGTGCCTGGAGTGAGGACAGGGGACACGGCTACACCTTC.

The chain joins TRBV6-1 to TRBJ1-1, with D possibly being TRBD1 (6 bases). V lost 3 bases and J lost 1, with 9 bases in between. CDR1 is MNHNS, CDR2 SASEGT, per germline. The CDR3 length is 14 residues. CDR3 in DNA: TGTGCCAGCAGTGAGGGCAGGGGGAACACTGAAGCTTTCTTT. Translation: CASSEGRGNTEAFF.

The chain carries TRBV4-3 and TRBJ2-1; D gene unclear. This CDR3 has 14 residues. The V end was cut by 1 base, the J end by 5 bases, with 9 bases between. The germline V gene encodes CDR1 LGHNA and CDR2 YSLEER. CDR3 nucleotide sequence: TGCGCCAGCAGCCAAGGTCCCAGCGACAATGAGCAGTTCTTC. Residues: CASSQGPSDNEQFF.

The chain joins TRBV29-1 to TRBJ1-1; D is unclear. Germline V gene sequence: CDR1 SQVTM, CDR2 ANQGSEA. Trimming removed 5 bases from V and 0 bases from J, with 10 bases in between. CDR3 length: 13 amino acids. The CDR3 is CSVRVSMNTEAFF. CDR3 coding DNA: TGCAGCGTTCGGGTGAGCATGAACACTGAAGCTTTCTTT.

The chain uses TRBV5-1 and TRBJ2-1; 16 positions match TRBD2. Germline lookup yields CDR1 SGHRS and CDR2 YFSETQ. V shed 4 bases and J 4 bases; nucleotides not matched to a gene: 2. The CDR3 has 16 amino acids. CDR3 loop: CASSGTSGGAYNEQFF. CDR3 DNA sequence: TGCGCCAGCAGCGGGACTAGCGGGGGGGCATACAATGAGCAGTTCTTC.

The chain recombines TRBV27 with TRBJ2-7; possibly TRBD2 for D (6 bases). The CDR3 spans 21 residues. Germline assignment: CDR1 MNHEY and CDR2 SMNVEV (reference sequence). V lost 0 bases and J lost 5, with 32 bases in between. CDR3 protein: CASSLSISRIFGGDGSNEQYF. CDR3 nucleotides: TGTGCCAGCAGTTTATCGATTTCCCGTATCTTCGGGGGTGACGGGTCCAACGAGCAGTACTTC.

The V call is TRBV5-1, the J call TRBJ2-3, with 14 bases fitting TRBD2. The CDR3 consists of 19 residues. The V gene end was trimmed by 1 base and the J gene end by 0 bases; junction bases not matched to a gene: 7. Germline V gene lookup returns CDR1 SGHRS and CDR2 YFSETQ. The CDR3 DNA sequence: TGCGCCAGCAGCTTGCATGGACTAGCGGGGGGCCGGAGCACAGATACGCAGTATTTT. Protein product: CASSLHGLAGGRSTDTQYF.

The chain couples TRBV7-3 to TRBJ2-2; D remains ambiguous. The germline V gene has CDR1 SGHTA and CDR2 FQGTGA. The CDR3 contains 12 residues. The V end was cut by 6 bases, the J end by 6 bases, with 8 bases between. Here the CDR3 DNA reads TGTGCCAGCAGGACTGGAGCCGGGGAGCTGTTTTTT. As protein: CASRTGAGELFF.

This rearrangement joins TRBV4-2 to TRBJ1-3, with D hard to call. Germline values: CDR1 LGHNA, CDR2 YNFKEQ. CDR3 length equals 13 residues. The V gene lost 2 bases and the J gene lost 8 bases, with 10 bases spanning the gap. The CDR3 DNA reads as TGTGCCAGCAGCCAACTTGGCGGGGACACCATATATTTT. Translating it yields CASSQLGGDTIYF.

The J gene is TRBJ1-1, the V gene TRBV7-8; 7 nucleotides align to TRBD1. The CDR3 loop spans 16 amino acids. Germline values: CDR1 SGHVS, CDR2 FQNEAQ. V shed 5 bases, J shed 3 bases, and the junction held 12 bases outside the gene matches. CDR3 bases: TGTGCCAGCAGCCTTTACAGGGGATCATCCGACACTGAAGCTTTCTTT. It translates to CASSLYRGSSDTEAFF.